This TCR beta chain was recovered during a study of shared clonotypes between healthy human individuals (dated by TCRdb to the early 2020s). In the study overall: The cohort comprised a couple of women and a few men aged 18 to 49 years. For each donor, CD4 naive and CD4 memory were each run on three plates, CD8 naive on two plates, and CD8 memory on one plate. To estimate repertoire size and how much clonotype sharing occurs between individuals, the study deeply sequenced the blood TCR repertoires of 5 or 6 healthy adults. Libraries were prepared and TCR repertoires were sequenced by different laboratories using diverse techniques, in order to increase sequencing depth and limit assay-specific biases. Per donor, leukapheresis produced somewhere between about 0.85 and 10 billion PBMCs.

CD8 naive samples were obtained by positive selection for CCR7 among CD45RO-negative cells, yielding a CD45RA+CCR7+ population from which TemRA cells were excluded. The donors were healthy, HIV-negative adults with no recently reported acute infections or vaccinations. Only Caucasian adults living in Nashville, Tennessee, USA were represented among the donors. Blood was collected by leukapheresis, and PBMCs were isolated by Ficoll-Histopaque density gradient centrifugation and then cryopreserved in liquid nitrogen vapor phase. Analytical flow cytometry was used to check the purity and quantity of every magnetically sorted T cell population. Each sorted fraction had its genomic DNA isolated and then quantified by UV absorbance on a Nanodrop 2000c. Concerning this clone itself: Its cognate antigen has yet to be identified. Base quality data are lacking; no much larger clone is found one base away.

CDR1 and CDR2 were assigned from the germline V gene as SGHNT and YENEEA. V is reduced by 5 bases and J by 1 base, leaving a spacing of 11 bases between them. The CDR3 spans 15 residues, from the cysteine through the phenylalanine. Here the CDR3 DNA is all that survives: 45 bases in frame from base 1. General findings and caveats noted by the study authors: Sharing across a few donors was observed for approximately 5% of naive CD4, 3% to 4% of naive CD8, 2% to 2.5% of memory CD4, and around 0.4% of memory CD8 clonotypes. Based on pairwise subsampling, the degree of clonotype sharing among donors was expected to be affected by sequencing depth. Compared with non-shared clonotypes, the clonotypes found in all four sorted-subset donors had higher generation probabilities. Estimated clonotype richness was generally larger for naive than for memory subsets. Incomplete sequencing was indicated by rarefaction of sorted-subset datasets, despite the large sequencing depth. The small number of donors limited the genetic and exposure-history diversity represented. Sampling was restricted to blood, and TCR repertoires in tissue are likely to differ from TCR repertoires in blood.

Using the deep immunoSEQ assay, TCR CDR3 regions were amplified from genomic DNA by multiplex PCR. Extracted genomic DNA from each cell subset was spread evenly across all wells of several immunoSEQ 96-well plates, with each plate serving as a replicate. For sorted subsets, each replicate PCR was loaded with approximately 190 ng genomic DNA, equivalent to 30,000 or so T cell genomes. The purified libraries were quantified using a Qubit 3.0 fluorometer, sized with a Bioanalyzer 2100, and then quantified again using the KAPA Library Quantification kit. Each immunoSEQ 96-well plate was sequenced on its own single-read 150-cycle Illumina NextSeq 550 flow cell. Per the source publication's procedure: The immunoSEQ output contained only junctional sequences without quality scores, so filtering could not match that applied to full-length reads. To assign V/J genes and CDR3, sequences were annotated using PyIR, a Python wrapper for IgBLAST v1.9, with IMGT germline references. Reads were removed for weak V/J assignments (E-value above 1e-6), missing CDR3, stop codons, out-of-frame junctions, or ambiguous translated residues. V3J clonotypes were defined by identical inferred V gene, J gene, and CDR3 amino acid sequence. Percentage overlap between repertoires was computed as shared unique clonotypes divided by the size of the smaller repertoire. Richness of each repertoire was evaluated using RTK rarefaction, the Chao1 estimator, and Recon v2.1 estimates of unobserved clonotypes. Generation probabilities for all TCRbeta clonotypes obtained by the gDNA method from a handful of donors were computed using OLGA. What TCRdb holds here is the immuneACCESS table cut down to in-frame rearrangements. Part of the clones is not present; checked against another copy, under half of the missing clones reflect an unresolved V gene, and the others are unexplained. The V and J calls and clone size come from that table; D and trimming were worked out from the DNA. This sample lists millions of clones; just under 95% were detected once. Of the sample, about 1.1% is held by the ten largest clones.

The sequencing input was naive CD8+ T cells sorted from blood. This specimen's cell subset or site label, per the study, means: CD45RA+CCR7+. This chain joins TRBV11-3 to TRBJ2-2; TRBD1 is a weak D gene call, 6 bases matching. This sequence originates from a man younger than 35 in good health. The CDR3 is CASSPWTENTGELFF. Read as DNA, the sequence is TGTGCCAGCAGCCCCTGGACAGAGAACACCGGGGAGCTGTTTTTT.